What follows are 32 T cell receptor beta chains derived from one specimen sequenced in a study of blood T cell repertoires in COVID-19. Data came from immunoSEQ multiplex PCR; TCRdb stores just in-frame clones and leaves some out. Of approximately 200,000 clones detected, roughly 77% appear once; the ten largest clones hold 5.5% to 7%. Sample: peripheral blood. These receptors came from a woman in her thirties or forties with COVID-19, enrolled during active disease.

This clone showed up just once. The rearrangement uses TRBV6-4 and TRBJ1-2; 8 bases agree with TRBD1. Germline values: CDR1 MRHNA, CDR2 SNTAGT. The ends lost 8 bases at V and 9 bases at J; junction bases unmatched: 11. CDR3 length equals 13 residues. CDR3 sequence: CASSGQGWSSYTF. CDR3 DNA sequence: TGTGCCAGCTCCGGACAGGGTTGGAGTAGCTACACCTTC.

The chain uses TRBV4-2 and TRBJ2-2; 8 positions agree with TRBD2. Germline trimming cut 0 bases from V and 3 bases from J; bases unmatched to any gene: 12. The CDR3 is 19 amino acids. Per the germline V gene, CDR1 is LGHNA and CDR2 is YNFKEQ. Here the CDR3 reads CASSQEGPSGGGYTGELFF. For the CDR3, the DNA is TGTGCCAGCAGCCAAGAGGGTCCCAGCGGGGGAGGGTACACCGGGGAGCTGTTTTTT.

This chain links TRBV6-2 or TRBV6-3 with TRBJ2-7; D perhaps matches TRBD1 (5 bases). The CDR3 contains 16 residues. CDR1 MNHEY and CDR2 SVGEGT come from the germline V gene. Trimming took off 2 bases at V and 5 bases at J, with 19 bases between the two ends. CDR3 sequence: CASSYPSGPGFHEQYF. CDR3 in DNA: TGTGCCAGCAGTTACCCCTCTGGGCCAGGGTTTCACGAGCAGTACTTC.

V and J are TRBV10-3 and TRBJ1-1; D is perhaps TRBD1 (6 bases). With 6 bases removed from V and 3 bases from J, the gap between germline ends came to 20 bases. CDR1 ENHRY and CDR2 SYGVKD come from the germline V gene. This CDR3 contains 16 residues. Here the CDR3 DNA reads TGTGCCATCAGAGGGGGGGACGTCGGAGGGGACACTGAAGCTTTCTTT. Its protein product is CAIRGGDVGGDTEAFF.

The chain joins TRBV4-2 to TRBJ1-2; 8 bases map to TRBD1. This CDR3 is 15 amino acids long. V was pared by 0 bases and J by 4 bases, with 4 bases of the junction left unmatched. Germline CDR1 and CDR2: LGHNA and YNFKEQ. The CDR3 DNA reads TGTGCCAGCAGCCAAGAAGGACAGGGAATCTATGGCTACACCTTC. This codes for CASSQEGQGIYGYTF.

The CDR3 DNA reads TGCGCCAGCAGCTTGGGAGGGTCGGTCTACACCTACGAGCAGTACTTC. This codes for CASSLGGSVYTYEQYF. The chain couples TRBV5-1 to TRBJ2-7; a possible D gene is TRBD2 (5 bases). Trimming stripped 0 bases from V and 2 bases from J, with 15 bases between. The CDR3 runs 16 residues. Germline values: CDR1 SGHRS, CDR2 YFSETQ. Full variable domain (missing parts from reference TRBV5-1 and TRBJ2-7): KAGVTQTPRYLIKTRGQQVTLSCSPISGHRSVSWYQQTPGQGLQFLFEYFSETQRNKGNFPGRFSGRQFSNSRSEMNVSTLELGDSALYLCASSLGGSVYTYEQYFGPGTRLTVT.

This rearrangement joins TRBV2 to TRBJ2-1; 9 nucleotides match TRBD2. Unmatched junction bases numbered 11, after V lost 10 bases and J lost 7 bases. CDR1 and CDR2 (germline): SNHLY, FYNNEI. The CDR3 length is 14 residues. CDR3 protein: CATAGAGGLNEQFF. In nucleotides, the CDR3 is TGTGCCACCGCCGGTGCGGGGGGGCTTAATGAGCAGTTCTTC.

The chain carries TRBV6-5 and TRBJ1-4; D ambiguous. This CDR3 contains 13 residues. Germline lookup yields CDR1 MNHEY and CDR2 SVGAGI. V dropped 5 bases and J dropped 0 bases, with 4 bases sitting between them. The CDR3 bases are TGTGCCAGCAGTCGTGCAACTAATGAAAAACTGTTTTTT. Translated: CASSRATNEKLFF.

The chain joins TRBV21-1 to TRBJ1-4; the tabulated D call, TRBD1, remains unverified against the DNA. TRBV21-1 corresponds to a pseudogene. This CDR3 has 15 residues. CDR3 sequence (DNA): TGTGCCAGCAGCAAAGGGGGCAGGGGGCCTGAAAAACTGTTTTTT. This translates into CASSKGGRGPEKLFF.

The gene calls are TRBV5-6 and TRBJ1-1, with a possible D match to TRBD1 (6 bases). The CDR3 spans 14 residues. Germline-derived CDR1 and CDR2 are SGHDT and YYEEEE. Trimming took 4 bases from V and 5 from J, leaving 15 bases between them. This chain's CDR3 is CASSPGQLRTEAFF. The CDR3 DNA is TGTGCCAGCAGCCCTGGACAGTTAAGAACTGAAGCTTTCTTT. Full variable domain (remainder filled in from reference TRBV5-6 and TRBJ1-1): DAGVTQSPTHLIKTRGQQVTLRCSPKSGHDTVSWYQQALGQGPQFIFQYYEEEERQRGNFPDRFSGHQFPNYSSELNVNALLLGDSALYLCASSPGQLRTEAFFGQGTRLTVV.

The CDR3 region is CASSSGQRDLTGYTF. The DNA for the CDR3 is TGTGCCAGCAGTTCAGGACAGAGGGACCTTACTGGCTACACCTTC. The chain joins TRBV6-2 or TRBV6-3 to TRBJ1-2, with a tentative D call TRBD1 (6 bases). CDR1 is MNHEY, CDR2 SVGEGT, per germline. V lost 4 bases and J 7 bases, leaving 19 bases between the germline ends. The CDR3 consists of 15 residues.

The J gene is TRBJ2-1, the V gene TRBV29-1; 7 bases fit TRBD2. There are 14 residues in the CDR3. V lost 7 bases, J lost 8 bases, and 14 bases stayed unmatched. Germline values: CDR1 SQVTM, CDR2 ANQGSEA. CDR3 residues: CSAYWGTGRDEQFF. The CDR3 region has the DNA TGCAGCGCTTATTGGGGGACGGGGAGGGATGAGCAGTTCTTC.

The chain links TRBV7-9 to TRBJ1-5, with 10 bases identical to TRBD1. The CDR3 length is 15 residues. Trimming took 5 bases from V and 5 from J; bases not matched to a gene: 6. Germline V lookup: CDR1 SEHNR, CDR2 FQNEAQ (reference sequence). The CDR3 DNA reads as TGTGCCAGCAGCAAGGACAGGGGGACCCATCAGCCCCAGCATTTT. This codes for CASSKDRGTHQPQHF.

This CDR3 reads CAISEISDTEAFF. DNA of the CDR3: TGTGCCATCAGTGAGATCAGTGACACTGAAGCTTTCTTT. The chain combines TRBV10-3 with TRBJ1-1; no firm D call. Germline V CDR1 and CDR2: ENHRY, SYGVKD. This CDR3 is built from 13 residues. The ends were cut back, 2 bases at V and 3 bases at J, with 7 bases in the middle.

This clone was picked up a small number of times. J is TRBJ2-7 and V is TRBV2; perhaps TRBD2 as D (7 bases). The CDR3 length is 13 residues. Trimming took 4 bases from V and 5 from J, leaving 12 bases between them. Germline values: CDR1 SNHLY, CDR2 FYNNEI. The CDR3 is CASSVDGGHEQYF. The CDR3 DNA reads TGTGCCAGCAGTGTTGACGGGGGGCACGAGCAGTACTTC.

The chain uses TRBV14 and TRBJ1-6; a weak D match, TRBD1 (5 bases). Germline CDR1 SGHDN, CDR2 FVKESK. The CDR3 has 16 amino acids. Trimming removed 0 bases from V and 10 bases from J, with 16 bases in between. The CDR3 here is CASSQDPVQGSSPLHF. DNA of the CDR3: TGTGCCAGCAGCCAAGATCCGGTTCAGGGATCGTCACCCCTCCACTTT.

The rearrangement joins TRBV7-7 to TRBJ2-2, with 12 bases fitting TRBD1. Germline V gene lookup returns CDR1 SSHAT and CDR2 FNYEAQ (reference sequence). V gave up 5 bases and J gave up 1 base; unmatched junction bases: 14. CDR3 length: 20 residues. This chain's CDR3 is CASSPGPGQGALGNTGELFF. In nucleotides, the CDR3 is TGTGCCAGCAGCCCGGGACCGGGACAGGGGGCGCTGGGGAACACCGGGGAGCTGTTTTTT.

The chain links TRBV19 to TRBJ2-7; 13 nucleotides line up with TRBD2. After removal of 2 bases from V and 2 bases from J, the junction contained 9 bases not matched to a gene. Germline lookup yields CDR1 LNHDA and CDR2 SQIVND (reference sequence). The CDR3 covers 18 residues. CDR3 bases: TGTGCCAGTAGTATACGAGGGACTAGCGGGACCACGACCTACGAGCAGTACTTC. Amino acids: CASSIRGTSGTTTYEQYF.

The chain is built from TRBV14 and TRBJ1-1; no definite D call. V was shortened by 6 bases and J by 2 bases, with 22 bases between the two germline ends. CDR3 length: 17 residues. In germline, CDR1 is SGHDN, CDR2 FVKESK. CDR3 in DNA: TGTGCCAGCAGTCTTCGGACTTGGATAGGTGAAAACACTGAAGCTTTCTTT. This gives the protein CASSLRTWIGENTEAFF. Full variable domain (missing parts from reference TRBV14 and TRBJ1-1): EAGVTQFPSHSVIEKGQTVTLRCDPISGHDNLYWYRRVMGKEIKFLLHFVKESKQDESGMPNNRFLAERTGGTYSTLKVQPAELEDSGVYFCASSLRTWIGENTEAFFGQGTRLTVV.

The genes are TRBV18 and TRBJ1-1; D not certain. Trimming took 4 bases from V and 5 from J, leaving 11 bases between them. The CDR3 is made up of 13 amino acids. Germline lookup yields CDR1 KGHSH and CDR2 LQKENI. CDR3 in amino acids: CASSQAGKTEAFF. The CDR3 nucleotides read TGTGCCAGCTCACAGGCGGGGAAGACTGAAGCTTTCTTT.

The chain is built from TRBV19 and TRBJ2-5; possible D gene TRBD1, 6 bases. Trimming removed 1 base from V and 2 bases from J, with 14 bases in between. In germline, CDR1 is LNHDA, CDR2 SQIVND (reference sequence). CDR3 length equals 16 residues. CDR3 in DNA: TGTGCCAGTAGTATAGTGGCAGGGGAAGATCAAGAGACCCAGTACTTC. Protein: CASSIVAGEDQETQYF.

This sequence joins TRBV3-1 (or the pseudogene TRBV3-2) and TRBJ2-1; tentative D call: TRBD1 (6 bases). CDR1 and CDR2 from the germline V gene are LGHDT and YNNKEL (reference sequence). CDR3 length: 12 amino acids. V was cut by 2 bases and J by 10 bases, with 9 bases left in between. The CDR3 spells CASSQSGTEQFF. DNA for the CDR3: TGTGCCAGCAGCCAATCCGGGACAGAGCAGTTCTTC.

DNA of the CDR3: TGTGCCAGCAAAATCACCAGCGGGGACTTCAATGAGCAGTTCTTC. It is translated as CASKITSGDFNEQFF. This chain connects TRBV6-6 to TRBJ2-1, with TRBD2 matching over 7 bases. Germline V CDR1 and CDR2: MNHNY, SVGAGI (reference sequence). V shed 7 bases and J 6 bases; nucleotides not matched to a gene: 12. The CDR3 contains 15 residues.

V gene TRBV5-3 combines with J gene TRBJ1-5; D is undetermined. Being an ORF, TRBV5-3 has a function that is uncertain. This CDR3 is built from 13 residues. Trimming removed 5 bases at V and 5 bases at J, with 11 bases between. The DNA of the CDR3 is TGTGCCAGAAGACCGGACTGCGATCAGCCCCAGCATTTT. Translation gives CARRPDCDQPQHF.

The gene calls are TRBV2 and TRBJ1-2; 7 bases agree with TRBD1. After removal of 2 bases from V and 7 bases from J, the junction contained 10 bases not matched to a gene. The CDR3 sequence is 15 residues long. CDR1 and CDR2 from the germline V gene are SNHLY and FYNNEI. Here the CDR3 DNA reads TGTGCCAGCAGTGAAAACAGGGGCTTGCCGGGTGGCTACACCTTC. Its protein is CASSENRGLPGGYTF. Full variable domain (remainder filled in from reference TRBV2 and TRBJ1-2): EPEVTQTPSHQVTQMGQEVILRCVPISNHLYFYWYRQILGQKVEFLVSFYNNEISEKSEIFDDQFSVERPDGSNFTLKIRSTKLEDSAMYFCASSENRGLPGGYTFGSGTRLTVV.

A single count supports this clone. This chain links TRBV13 with TRBJ1-1, with 11 bases identical to TRBD1. Germline V gene sequence: CDR1 PRHDT, CDR2 FYEKMQ (reference sequence). J gave up 6 bases and V 5 bases, and 14 bases lay outside the gene matches. This CDR3 has 17 residues. Here the CDR3 DNA reads TGTGCCAGCAGCCTACGGACAGGGGGCCCAAGGGGAGCTGAAGCTTTCTTT. Translated: CASSLRTGGPRGAEAFF.

The chain couples TRBV4-2 to TRBJ2-3; possible D gene TRBD2, 6 bases. V dropped 1 base and J dropped 2 bases, with 16 bases sitting between them. Looked up from germline, CDR1 is LGHNA and CDR2 is YNFKEQ. The CDR3 has 17 amino acids. CDR3 in DNA: TGTGCCAGCAGCCAAGGTAGTATTGCGGGAACCACAGATACGCAGTATTTT. Encoded protein: CASSQGSIAGTTDTQYF.

The CDR3, as DNA: TGCGCCAGCAGCTTGGCGCAGGGGGCTGAAGCTTTCTTT. It translates to CASSLAQGAEAFF. V is TRBV5-1 and J is TRBJ1-1; 7 bases align to TRBD1. Trimming cost V 0 bases and J 6 bases; bases outside gene matches: 2. The germline gives CDR1 SGHRS, CDR2 YFSETQ. The CDR3 is 13 amino acids.

This chain uses TRBV14 with TRBJ2-7; TRBD1 matches 11 bases. The CDR3 extends over 18 amino acids. The ends lost 4 bases at V and 5 bases at J; junction bases unmatched: 16. In germline, CDR1 is SGHDN, CDR2 FVKESK. Here the CDR3 reads CASSLSPGQGDRRDEQYF. DNA of the CDR3: TGTGCCAGCAGCCTTAGCCCGGGACAGGGGGATCGGAGGGACGAGCAGTACTTC.

The V gene is TRBV10-2, the J gene TRBJ2-1, with unresolved D. The CDR3 totals 14 residues. The V gene lost 5 bases and the J gene lost 0 bases, with 8 bases spanning the gap. From germline, CDR1 is WSHSY and CDR2 SAAADI. The CDR3 loop reads CASSPTRSYNEQFF. DNA of the CDR3: TGCGCCAGCAGTCCGACACGCTCCTACAATGAGCAGTTCTTC.

This clone was picked up a small number of times. This chain uses TRBV6-6 with TRBJ2-3; TRBD2 matches at 12 bases. V lost 6 bases to trimming and J lost 6 bases; unmatched junction nucleotides: 10. The CDR3 runs to 16 residues. From germline, CDR1 is MNHNY and CDR2 SVGAGI (reference sequence). In nucleotides, the CDR3 is TGTGCCAGCAGACCCCCCGGACTAGCGGGGACGGATACGCAGTATTTT. As protein: CASRPPGLAGTDTQYF.

V gene TRBV18 combines with J gene TRBJ1-6, with TRBD1 as a possible D gene (5 bases). Germline CDR1 reads KGHSH; CDR2 reads LQKENI. This CDR3 region has 15 residues. Trimming cost V 2 bases and J 7 bases, with 12 bases left between them. The CDR3 reads CASSPGIGGNSPLHF. CDR3 in DNA: TGTGCCAGCTCACCAGGAATCGGGGGGAATTCACCCCTCCACTTT. Variable domain in full (rest from reference TRBV18 and TRBJ1-6): NAGVMQNPRHLVRRRGQEARLRCSPMKGHSHVYWYRQLPEEGLKFMVYLQKENIIDESGMPKERFSAEFPKEGPSILRIQQVVRGDSAAYFCASSPGIGGNSPLHFGNGTRLTVT.